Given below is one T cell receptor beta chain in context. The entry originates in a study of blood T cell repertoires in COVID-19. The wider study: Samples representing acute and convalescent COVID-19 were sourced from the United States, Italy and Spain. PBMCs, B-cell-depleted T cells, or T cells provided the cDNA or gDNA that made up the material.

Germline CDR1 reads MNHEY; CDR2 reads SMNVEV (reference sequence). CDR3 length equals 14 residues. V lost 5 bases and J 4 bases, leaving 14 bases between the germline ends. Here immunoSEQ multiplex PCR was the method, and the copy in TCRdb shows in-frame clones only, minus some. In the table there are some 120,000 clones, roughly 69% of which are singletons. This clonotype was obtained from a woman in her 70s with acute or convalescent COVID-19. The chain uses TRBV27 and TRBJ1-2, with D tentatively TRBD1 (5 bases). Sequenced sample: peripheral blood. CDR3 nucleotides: TGTGCCAGCAGTGCCTTTCAGGGTGGCTATGGCTACACCTTC. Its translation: CASSAFQGGYGYTF.